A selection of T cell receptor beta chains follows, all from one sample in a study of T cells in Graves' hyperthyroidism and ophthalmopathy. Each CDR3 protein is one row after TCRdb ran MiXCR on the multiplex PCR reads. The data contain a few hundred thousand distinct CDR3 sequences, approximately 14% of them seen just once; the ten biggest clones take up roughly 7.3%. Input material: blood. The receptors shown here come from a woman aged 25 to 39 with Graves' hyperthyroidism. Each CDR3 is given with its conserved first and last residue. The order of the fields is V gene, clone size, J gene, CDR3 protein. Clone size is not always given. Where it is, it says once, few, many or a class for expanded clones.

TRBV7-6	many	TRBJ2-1	CASSLIQGAYEQFF
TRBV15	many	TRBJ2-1	CATSRGGQGLYNEQFF
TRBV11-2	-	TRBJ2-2	CASNIGGLGLLTGELFF
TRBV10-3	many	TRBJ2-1	CAIGTTLSGSYNEQFF
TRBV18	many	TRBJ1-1	CASSPQDTLNTEAFF
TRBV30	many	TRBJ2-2	CAWKGAGELFF
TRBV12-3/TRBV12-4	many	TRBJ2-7	CASSLRVWGKQGAHEQYF
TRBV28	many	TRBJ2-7	CASSRDLVGRATYEQYF
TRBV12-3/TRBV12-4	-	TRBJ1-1	CAGSPAGWGGTEAFF
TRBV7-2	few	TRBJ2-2	CASSLGVAEGPDGELFF
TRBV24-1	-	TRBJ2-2	CATSDWGTGELFF
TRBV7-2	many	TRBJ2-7	CASSLSVRTGDEQYF
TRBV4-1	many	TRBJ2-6	CASSQVVTAANVLTF
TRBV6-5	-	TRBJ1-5	CASSYSAGGSNQPQHF
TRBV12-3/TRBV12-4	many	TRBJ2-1	CASSSGFDEQFF
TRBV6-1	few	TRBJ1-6	CASSKGQNNSPLHF
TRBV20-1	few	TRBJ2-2	CSAEPASGNTGELFF
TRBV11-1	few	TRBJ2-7	CASSLRTGGKGASYEQYF
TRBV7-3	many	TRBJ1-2	CASSPTGENYGYTF
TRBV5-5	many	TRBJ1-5	CASRILPEGSNQPQHF
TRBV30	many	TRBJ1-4	CAWSPGTGYATNEKLFF
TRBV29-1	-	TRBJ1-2	CSVEDPGQNNYGYTF
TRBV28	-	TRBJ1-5	CASSPKGNSNQPQHF
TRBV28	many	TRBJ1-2	CASSLDGGWNYGYTF
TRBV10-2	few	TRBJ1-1	CASSESTESGTTEAFF
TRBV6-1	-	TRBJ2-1	CASGSGLNEQFF
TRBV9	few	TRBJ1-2	CASRGTGHLITNYGYTF
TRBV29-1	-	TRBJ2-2	CSVVPRNTGELFF